The 29 T cell receptor beta chains below come from one sample, sequenced in a study of graft-versus-host responses after intestinal transplantation. Profiling relied on immunoSEQ multiplex PCR, and the TCRdb table lists in-frame clones only, not all of them. The table shows about 110,000 clones, with 85% to 95% occurring only once. For these receptors, no antigen is known. This specimen was unstimulated CD8+ T cells sorted from spleen or lymph node cells, taken before transplant. The receptors here all came from a human donor who was the organ donor for an intestinal transplant.

The rearrangement uses TRBV25-1 and TRBJ2-3; no reliable D call. Germline CDR1 reads MGHDK; CDR2 reads SYGVNS. V was trimmed by 3 bases and J by 10 bases, leaving 11 bases between them. CDR3 size: 12 residues. CDR3 in DNA: TGTGCCAGCAGTGACAGGCCCCCCGCGCAGTATTTT. It codes for CASSDRPPAQYF.

The rearrangement joins TRBV19 to TRBJ2-1, with TRBD1 matching over 8 bases. Germline CDR1 reads LNHDA; CDR2 reads SQIVND (reference sequence). The CDR3 length is 12 residues. V lost 7 bases to trimming and J lost 7 bases; unmatched junction nucleotides: 3. The CDR3 region is CASNQGANEQFF. The DNA of the CDR3 is TGTGCCAGTAACCAGGGGGCAAATGAGCAGTTCTTC.

This clone was seen a few times. This chain uses TRBV9 with TRBJ2-2; D possibly corresponds to TRBD1 (6 bases). In germline, CDR1 is SGDLS, CDR2 YYNGEE. The CDR3 length is 15 residues. With 0 bases removed from V and 0 bases from J, the gap between germline ends came to 6 bases. CDR3 loop: CASSVGTANTGELFF. In DNA, the CDR3 is TGTGCCAGCAGCGTAGGGACAGCGAACACCGGGGAGCTGTTTTTT. The whole variable domain, filled in from reference TRBV9 and TRBJ2-2, reads DSGVTQTPKHLITATGQRVTLRCSPRSGDLSVYWYQQSLDQGLQFLIQYYNGEERAKGNILERFSAQQFPDLHSELNLSSLELGDSALYFCASSVGTANTGELFFGEGSRLTVL.

As to this clone: The DNA is left out, because the CDR3 cannot be placed on it with certainty; the CDR3 is given as TCRdb lists it. This rearrangement joins TRBV27 to TRBJ2-1; the DNA was not used to check the table's D call, TRBD2. The CDR3 spans 17 residues, counting both ends. Germline lookup yields CDR1 MNHEY and CDR2 SMNVEV (reference sequence). CDR3 protein: CASSLFFGGLSNNEQFF.

The rearrangement joins TRBV4-1 to TRBJ2-3; D is undetermined. CDR3 size: 14 residues. V was pared by 1 base and J by 1 base, with 6 bases between. Germline CDR1 is MGHRA and CDR2 is YSYEKL. CDR3 sequence reads: CASSQVAGTDTQYF. For the CDR3, the DNA is TGCGCCAGCAGCCAAGTAGCAGGCACAGATACGCAGTATTTT.

V is TRBV5-6 and J is TRBJ2-7; TRBD1 agrees at 7 bases. Looked up from germline, CDR1 is SGHDT and CDR2 is YYEEEE. The CDR3 totals 13 residues. With V trimmed by 3 bases and J by 3 bases, 3 bases remained unmatched. The CDR3 is CASSWGQFYEQYF. CDR3 nucleotide sequence: TGTGCCAGCAGCTGGGGACAGTTCTACGAGCAGTACTTC.

Only one count was recorded for this clone. V and J are TRBV6-6 and TRBJ1-5; a weak D match, TRBD1 (5 bases). V dropped 2 bases and J dropped 2 bases, with 13 bases sitting between them. Germline values: CDR1 MNHNY, CDR2 SVGAGI (reference sequence). The CDR3 is 16 residues long. This CDR3 reads CASSYMALGGNQPQHF. The CDR3 coding sequence is TGTGCCAGCAGTTACATGGCGCTGGGGGGCAATCAGCCCCAGCATTTT.

The genes are TRBV12-5 and TRBJ2-7; D gene unclear. The CDR3 loop spans 16 amino acids. CDR1 LGHNT and CDR2 FRNRAP come from the germline V gene. V lost 0 bases to trimming and J lost 2 bases, with 14 bases between them. CDR3 nucleotide sequence: TGTGCTAGTGGTTTGGTACACGAAGCCCAGACCTACGAGCAGTACTTC. It yields the protein CASGLVHEAQTYEQYF. Full variable domain (missing parts from reference TRBV12-5 and TRBJ2-7): DARVTQTPRHKVTEMGQEVTMRCQPILGHNTVFWYRQTMMQGLELLAYFRNRAPLDDSGMPKDRFSAEMPDATLATLKIQPSEPRDSAVYFCASGLVHEAQTYEQYFGPGTRLTVT.

This clone was detected only once. The chain combines TRBV15 with TRBJ2-5; no definite D call. The V end lost 5 bases, the J end lost 5 bases, and 9 bases lay between the germline ends. The CDR3 contains 12 residues. Per germline, CDR1 LNHNV and CDR2 YYDKDF (reference sequence). The CDR3 DNA follows: TGTGCCACCAGCGGGCCGGCGGAGACCCAGTACTTC. It encodes CATSGPAETQYF.

This clone was recorded only once. The rearrangement uses TRBV5-1 and TRBJ2-1; 13 bases align to TRBD2. CDR3 length: 16 residues. Trimming removed 1 base from V and 8 bases from J; junction bases left unmatched: 6. Germline values: CDR1 SGHRS, CDR2 YFSETQ. In DNA form, the CDR3 reads TGCGCCAGCAGCTTGCTGGGACTAGCGGGACGGGATGAGCAGTTCTTC. This codes for CASSLLGLAGRDEQFF.

CDR3 protein: CASSQDSGWLGQFF. The CDR3 DNA is TGCGCCAGCAGCCAAGATTCCGGGTGGTTGGGACAGTTCTTC. This chain connects TRBV4-3 to TRBJ2-1; D call uncertain. Germline lookup yields CDR1 LGHNA and CDR2 YSLEER. The V and J ends lost 0 bases and 13 bases respectively, with 16 bases between them. The CDR3 extends over 14 amino acids.

The chain couples TRBV28 to TRBJ1-2; D unclear. The CDR3 sequence is 14 residues long. The germline V gene encodes CDR1 MDHEN and CDR2 SYDVKM. V gave up 5 bases and J gave up 0 bases, with 10 bases separating them. This chain's CDR3 is CASSRRATNYGYTF. The CDR3 nucleotides are TGTGCCAGCAGTCGACGGGCGACTAACTATGGCTACACCTTC.

The genes are TRBV7-6 and TRBJ1-3, with D maybe TRBD1 (5 bases). The CDR3 contains 15 residues. CDR1 is SGHVS, CDR2 FNYEAQ, per germline. V was trimmed by 1 base and J by 4 bases, leaving 11 bases between them. CDR3 sequence: CASSLGRAGGNTIYF. The CDR3, as DNA: TGTGCCAGCAGCTTAGGCAGGGCTGGCGGAAACACCATATATTTT.

This sequence joins TRBV5-6 and TRBJ2-7, with a weak D call TRBD2 (6 bases). CDR1 SGHDT and CDR2 YYEEEE come from the germline V gene. The CDR3 has 14 residues. Trimming shortened V by 0 bases and J by 6 bases, and 13 bases separated the two germline ends. The CDR3 protein is CASSLGPSGVEQYF. CDR3 sequence (DNA): TGTGCCAGCAGCTTGGGCCCGTCGGGGGTCGAGCAGTACTTC.

The chain is built from TRBV13 and TRBJ2-1; D might be TRBD2 (5 bases). V shed 3 bases and J shed 3 bases, with 15 bases lying between them. Germline values: CDR1 PRHDT, CDR2 FYEKMQ (reference sequence). The CDR3 contains 16 residues. CDR3 sequence reads: CASSFWARGIYNEQFF. CDR3 nucleotides: TGTGCCAGCAGCTTTTGGGCTCGGGGAATCTACAATGAGCAGTTCTTC.

As to this clone: The sample holds other DNA sequences that translate to the same CDR3. The rearrangement links TRBV5-1 to TRBJ2-7, with 8 nucleotides matching TRBD1. This CDR3 comprises 14 residues. J was trimmed by 1 base and V by 5 bases; bases with no gene match: 5. Germline values: CDR1 SGHRS, CDR2 YFSETQ. CDR3 region: CASSRGTGSYEQYF. The CDR3 DNA sequence: TGCGCCAGCAGTCGCGGGACAGGTTCCTACGAGCAGTACTTC.

This chain links TRBV7-6 with TRBJ2-7; no clear D gene. The germline CDR1 and CDR2 sequences are SGHVS and FNYEAQ. This CDR3 has 13 amino acids. The ends were cut back, 5 bases at V and 1 base at J, with 9 bases in the middle. CDR3 nucleotides: TGTGCCAGCAGCCCTGGGGAATCCTACGAGCAGTACTTC. Translated, it gives CASSPGESYEQYF.

This chain joins TRBV6-1 and TRBJ2-7; 8 positions agree with TRBD2. V lost 1 base to trimming and J lost 0 bases; unmatched junction nucleotides: 5. Germline assignment: CDR1 MNHNS and CDR2 SASEGT. The CDR3 loop spans 16 amino acids. As DNA, the CDR3 is TGTGCCAGCAGTGAAGTTGACGGGAGGGGCTCCTACGAGCAGTACTTC. Its translation: CASSEVDGRGSYEQYF.

The rearrangement uses TRBV5-4 and TRBJ2-7; D gene ambiguous. V lost 1 base and J lost 6, with 8 bases in between. The CDR3 is made up of 12 amino acids. Germline V gene data show CDR1 as SGHNT and CDR2 as YYREEE (reference sequence). CDR3 protein: CASSLSGTEQYF. As DNA, the CDR3 is TGTGCCAGCAGCTTGTCTGGTACCGAGCAGTACTTC.

The J gene is TRBJ2-7, the V gene TRBV16; TRBD2 matches at 7 bases. The CDR3 extends over 17 amino acids. V gave up 6 bases and J gave up 3 bases; unmatched junction bases: 17. Germline CDR1 is KGHSY and CDR2 is FQNENV. The CDR3, as DNA: TGTGCCAGCAGTCGGACGGTGGCGGGAGTGACCTACTACGAGCAGTACTTC. Translated: CASSRTVAGVTYYEQYF.

This chain connects TRBV5-1 to TRBJ2-7; TRBD1 might be the D (8 bases). The germline gives CDR1 SGHRS, CDR2 YFSETQ. V was cut by 4 bases and J by 6 bases, with 20 bases left in between. This CDR3 contains 15 residues. The CDR3 loop is CASSGGAGGTSEQYF. The CDR3 DNA sequence: TGCGCCAGCAGCGGGGGGGCAGGGGGCACATCCGAGCAGTACTTC.

The J gene is TRBJ1-2, the V gene TRBV9, with TRBD1 identical over 9 bases. V was clipped by 4 bases and J by 6 bases; unmatched bases: 4. The CDR3 is made up of 13 amino acids. Per the germline V gene, CDR1 is SGDLS and CDR2 is YYNGEE. Here the CDR3 DNA reads TGTGCCAGCAGCTTGGGACAGGGAAATGGCTACACCTTC. This encodes CASSLGQGNGYTF.

The chain carries TRBV4-1 and TRBJ1-2, with 9 nucleotides matching TRBD1. V shed 3 bases, J shed 2 bases, and the junction held 10 bases outside the gene matches. The CDR3 spans 17 residues. The germline V gene has CDR1 MGHRA and CDR2 YSYEKL. Here the CDR3 reads CASSHPTPGQGNYGYTF. The CDR3 DNA follows: TGCGCCAGCAGCCACCCCACCCCGGGACAGGGCAACTATGGCTACACCTTC.

The chain uses TRBV27 and TRBJ1-1; 7 bases line up with TRBD1. The CDR3 extends over 13 amino acids. V lost 2 bases, J lost 4 bases, and 1 base stayed unmatched. Germline CDR1 reads MNHEY; CDR2 reads SMNVEV (reference sequence). The DNA for the CDR3 is TGTGCCAGCAGTTTAGCAGGGGGCACTGAAGCTTTCTTT. Amino acid sequence: CASSLAGGTEAFF.

The chain's CDR3 is CAWSVQGSGLTEAFF. CDR3 sequence (DNA): TGTGCCTGGAGTGTACAGGGAAGCGGACTCACTGAAGCTTTCTTT. The chain couples TRBV30 to TRBJ1-1; TRBD1 might be the D (6 bases). The V gene's germline CDR1 is GTSNPN and CDR2 SVGIG (reference sequence). The CDR3 contains 15 residues. V was shortened by 0 bases and J by 4 bases, with 15 bases between the two germline ends.

The rearrangement uses TRBV18 and TRBJ2-3; D possibly corresponds to TRBD2 (5 bases). Trimming cost V 0 bases and J 0 bases, with 13 bases left between them. The CDR3 is 17 amino acids. Looked up from germline, CDR1 is KGHSH and CDR2 is LQKENI. The CDR3 protein is CASSPPKERRSTDTQYF. The CDR3 coding sequence is TGTGCCAGCTCACCACCGAAGGAGCGGCGTAGCACAGATACGCAGTATTTT.

V is TRBV9 and J is TRBJ1-1, with 7 bases identical to TRBD1. This CDR3 has 14 residues. J lost 0 bases, V lost 2 bases, and 1 base had no gene match. The V gene's germline CDR1 is SGDLS and CDR2 YYNGEE. The CDR3: CASSVTGLNTEAFF. The CDR3, as DNA: TGTGCCAGCAGCGTGACAGGGTTGAACACTGAAGCTTTCTTT.

This chain uses TRBV15 with TRBJ2-5; D may be TRBD2 (6 bases). The V end was cut by 5 bases, the J end by 11 bases, with 18 bases between. Germline values: CDR1 LNHNV, CDR2 YYDKDF (reference sequence). This CDR3 has 13 residues. The CDR3 DNA reads as TGTGCCACCAGCCAGGACTACGGGTGGGAGCAGTACTTC. Translation gives CATSQDYGWEQYF.

This chain joins TRBV9 and TRBJ1-1; D is unresolved. The V gene's germline CDR1 is SGDLS and CDR2 YYNGEE. The CDR3 contains 13 residues. V shed 0 bases and J shed 3 bases, with 6 bases lying between them. CDR3 sequence (DNA): TGTGCCAGCAGCGTAGCGGTCTACACTGAAGCTTTCTTT. Translation: CASSVAVYTEAFF.